The clone carrying this TCR beta chain has just a few counts. The target antigen is unknown. Molecules of cDNA were individually given unique molecular identifiers that were attached to them. TCRdb redid the calling of the 5' RACE reads with MiXCR, one entry per CDR3 protein. The table has 62,000 or so distinct CDR3 sequences, roughly 9% seen once. The data derive from a study of early T cells in non-severe SARS-CoV-2 infection. The overall study: From unsorted whole blood, bulk RNA was sequenced, and the chains remained unpaired.

This CDR3 is built from 15 residues. V gave up 5 bases and J gave up 6 bases; unmatched junction bases: 6. The germline CDR1 and CDR2 sequences are ENHRY and SYGVKD. Overall study results and limits: Matches to VDJdb favored anti-spike CD8 responses and missed private and CD4 specificities.

The sequence came from an adult who was a healthcare worker with PCR-confirmed SARS-CoV-2 infection or an uninfected control (not recorded which). The starting material was whole blood, obtained at baseline. J is TRBJ2-2 and V is TRBV10-3, with 10 bases lining up with TRBD2. DNA for the CDR3: TGTGCCATCAGTCCCGGGACTAGCGCGCCCGGGGAGCTGTTTTTT. Protein sequence: CAISPGTSAPGELFF.